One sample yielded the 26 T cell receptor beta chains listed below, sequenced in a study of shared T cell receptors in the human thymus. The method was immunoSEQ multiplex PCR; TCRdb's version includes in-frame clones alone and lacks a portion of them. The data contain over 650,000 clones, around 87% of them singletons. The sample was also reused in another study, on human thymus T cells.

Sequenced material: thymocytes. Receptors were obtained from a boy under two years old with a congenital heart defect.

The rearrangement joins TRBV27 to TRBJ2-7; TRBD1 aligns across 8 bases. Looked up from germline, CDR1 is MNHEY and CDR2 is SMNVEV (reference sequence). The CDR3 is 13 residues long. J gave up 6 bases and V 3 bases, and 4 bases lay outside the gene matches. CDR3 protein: CASSLSGGLEQYF. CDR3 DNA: TGTGCCAGCAGTTTGTCAGGGGGCCTCGAGCAGTACTTC.

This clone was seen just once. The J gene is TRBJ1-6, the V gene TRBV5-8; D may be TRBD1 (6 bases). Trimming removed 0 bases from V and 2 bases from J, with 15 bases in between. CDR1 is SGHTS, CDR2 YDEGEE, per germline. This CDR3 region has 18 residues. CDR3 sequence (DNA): TGTGCCAGCAGCTTGGCCAGGGGCAGGGCACCCTATAATTCACCCCTCCACTTT. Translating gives CASSLARGRAPYNSPLHF.

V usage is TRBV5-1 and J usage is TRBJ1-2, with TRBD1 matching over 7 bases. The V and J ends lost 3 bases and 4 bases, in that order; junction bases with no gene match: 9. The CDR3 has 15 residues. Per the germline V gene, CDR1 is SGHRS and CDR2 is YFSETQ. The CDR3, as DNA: TGCGCCAGCAGCTCCCGACAGGGCCTGAGCTATGGCTACACCTTC. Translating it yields CASSSRQGLSYGYTF.

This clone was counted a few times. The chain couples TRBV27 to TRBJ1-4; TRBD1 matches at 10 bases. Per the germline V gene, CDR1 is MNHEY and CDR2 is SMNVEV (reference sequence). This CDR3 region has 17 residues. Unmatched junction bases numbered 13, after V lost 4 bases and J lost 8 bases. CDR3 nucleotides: TGTGCCAGCAGTTATAAAAGGGACAGGGGACCTTGGGAAAAACTGTTTTTT. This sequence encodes CASSYKRDRGPWEKLFF.

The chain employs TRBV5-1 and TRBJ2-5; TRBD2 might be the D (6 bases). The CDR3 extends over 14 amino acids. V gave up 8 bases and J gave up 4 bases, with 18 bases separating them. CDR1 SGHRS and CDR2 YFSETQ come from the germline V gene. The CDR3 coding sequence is TGCGCCAGTACCCTTGGGGACTCGGGAGAGACCCAGTACTTC. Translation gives CASTLGDSGETQYF.

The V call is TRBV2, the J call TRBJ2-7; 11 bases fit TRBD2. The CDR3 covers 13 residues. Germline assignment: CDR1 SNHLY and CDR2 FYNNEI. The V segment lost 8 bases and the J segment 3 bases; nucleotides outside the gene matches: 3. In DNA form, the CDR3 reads TGTGCCAGCTCCGGGACTAGCGGCTACGAGCAGTACTTC. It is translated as CASSGTSGYEQYF.

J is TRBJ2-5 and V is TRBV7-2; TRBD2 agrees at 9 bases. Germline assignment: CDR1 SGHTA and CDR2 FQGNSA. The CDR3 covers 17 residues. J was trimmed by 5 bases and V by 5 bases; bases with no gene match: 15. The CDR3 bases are TGTGCCAGCAGCCCCCGCCTCGGCGGGAGGGCCGGGGAGACCCAGTACTTC. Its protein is CASSPRLGGRAGETQYF.

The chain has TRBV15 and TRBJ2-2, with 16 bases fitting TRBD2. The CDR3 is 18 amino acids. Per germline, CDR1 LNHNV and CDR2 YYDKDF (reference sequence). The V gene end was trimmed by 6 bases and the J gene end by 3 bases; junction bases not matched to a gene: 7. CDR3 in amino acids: CATRTGLAGGRHTGELFF. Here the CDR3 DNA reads TGTGCCACCAGAACGGGACTAGCGGGGGGGCGGCACACCGGGGAGCTGTTTTTT.

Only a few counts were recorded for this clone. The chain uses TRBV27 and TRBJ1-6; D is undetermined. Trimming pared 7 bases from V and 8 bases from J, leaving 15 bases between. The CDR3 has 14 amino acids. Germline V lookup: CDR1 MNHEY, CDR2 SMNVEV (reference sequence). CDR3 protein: CASTKREEDSPLHF. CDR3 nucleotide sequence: TGTGCCAGCACCAAGAGGGAGGAGGATTCACCCCTCCACTTT.

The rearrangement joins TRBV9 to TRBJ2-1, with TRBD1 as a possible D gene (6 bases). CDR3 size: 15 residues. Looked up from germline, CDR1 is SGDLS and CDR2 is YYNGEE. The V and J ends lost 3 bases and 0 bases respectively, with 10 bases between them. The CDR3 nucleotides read TGTGCCAGCAGCGAACAGGGATCCTCCTACAATGAGCAGTTCTTC. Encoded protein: CASSEQGSSYNEQFF. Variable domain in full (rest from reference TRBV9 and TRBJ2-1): DSGVTQTPKHLITATGQRVTLRCSPRSGDLSVYWYQQSLDQGLQFLIQYYNGEERAKGNILERFSAQQFPDLHSELNLSSLELGDSALYFCASSEQGSSYNEQFFGPGTRLTVL.

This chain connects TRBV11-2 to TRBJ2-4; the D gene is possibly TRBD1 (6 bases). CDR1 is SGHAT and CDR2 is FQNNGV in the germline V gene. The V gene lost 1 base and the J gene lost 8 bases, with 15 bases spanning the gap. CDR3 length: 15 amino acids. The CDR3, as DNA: TGTGCCAGCAGCTTAGTCCAGGGGCGGTGGGACATTCAGTACTTC. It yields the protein CASSLVQGRWDIQYF.

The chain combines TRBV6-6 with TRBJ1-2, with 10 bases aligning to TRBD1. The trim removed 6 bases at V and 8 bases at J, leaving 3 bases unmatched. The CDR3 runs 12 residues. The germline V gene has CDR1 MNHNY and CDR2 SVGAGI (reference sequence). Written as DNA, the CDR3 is TGTGCCAGCAGCCCGGGACAGGGGGGCTACACCTTC. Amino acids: CASSPGQGGYTF.

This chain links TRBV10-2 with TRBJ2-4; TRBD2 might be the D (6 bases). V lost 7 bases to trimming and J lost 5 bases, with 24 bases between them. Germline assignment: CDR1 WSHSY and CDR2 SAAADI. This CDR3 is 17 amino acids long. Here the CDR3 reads CASKGLGPGTGQNIQYF. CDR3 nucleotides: TGCGCCAGCAAGGGGCTCGGGCCAGGGACTGGCCAAAACATTCAGTACTTC.

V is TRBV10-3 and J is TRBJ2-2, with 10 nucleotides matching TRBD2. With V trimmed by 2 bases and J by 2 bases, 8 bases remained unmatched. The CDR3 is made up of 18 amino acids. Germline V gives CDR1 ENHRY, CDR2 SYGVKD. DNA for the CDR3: TGTGCCATCAGTGAGCCACCCGGGACTAGCGATAACACCGGGGAGCTGTTTTTT. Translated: CAISEPPGTSDNTGELFF.

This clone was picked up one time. CDR3 DNA sequence: TGTGCCAGCAGCGACCCTAGCGACCAAGAGACCCAGTACTTC. Its protein product is CASSDPSDQETQYF. The chain uses TRBV9 and TRBJ2-5; a weak D match, TRBD2 (6 bases). Trimming shortened V by 3 bases and J by 0 bases, and 9 bases separated the two germline ends. CDR1 and CDR2 from the germline V gene are SGDLS and YYNGEE. CDR3 length: 14 residues.

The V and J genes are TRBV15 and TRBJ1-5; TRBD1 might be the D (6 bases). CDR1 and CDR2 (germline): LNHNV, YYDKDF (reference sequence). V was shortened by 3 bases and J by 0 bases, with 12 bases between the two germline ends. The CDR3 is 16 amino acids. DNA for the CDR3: TGTGCCACCAGCAGCTCGGACAGCCATAGCAATCAGCCCCAGCATTTT. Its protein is CATSSSDSHSNQPQHF. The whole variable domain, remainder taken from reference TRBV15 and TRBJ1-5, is DAMVIQNPRYQVTQFGKPVTLSCSQTLNHNVMYWYQQKSSQAPKLLFHYYDKDFNNEADTPDNFQSRRPNTSFCFLDIRSPGLGDTAMYLCATSSSDSHSNQPQHFGDGTRLSIL.

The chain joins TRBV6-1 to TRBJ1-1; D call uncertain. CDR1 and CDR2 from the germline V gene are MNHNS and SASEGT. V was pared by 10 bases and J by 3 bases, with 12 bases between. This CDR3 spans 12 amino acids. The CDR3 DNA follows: TGTGCCATTGCCCCCTTAGACACTGAAGCTTTCTTT. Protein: CAIAPLDTEAFF.

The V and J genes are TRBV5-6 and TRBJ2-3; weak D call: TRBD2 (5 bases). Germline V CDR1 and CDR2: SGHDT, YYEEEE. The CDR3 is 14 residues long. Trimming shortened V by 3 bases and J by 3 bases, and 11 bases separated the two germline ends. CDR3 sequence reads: CASSSTGVTDTQYF. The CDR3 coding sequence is TGTGCCAGCAGCTCGACCGGGGTGACAGATACGCAGTATTTT.

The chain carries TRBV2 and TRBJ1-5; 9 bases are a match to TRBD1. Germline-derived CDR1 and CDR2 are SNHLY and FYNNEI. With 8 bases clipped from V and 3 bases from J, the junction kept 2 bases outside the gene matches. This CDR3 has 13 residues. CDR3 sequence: CASGDRDNQPQHF. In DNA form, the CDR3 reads TGTGCCAGCGGGGACAGGGACAATCAGCCCCAGCATTTT.

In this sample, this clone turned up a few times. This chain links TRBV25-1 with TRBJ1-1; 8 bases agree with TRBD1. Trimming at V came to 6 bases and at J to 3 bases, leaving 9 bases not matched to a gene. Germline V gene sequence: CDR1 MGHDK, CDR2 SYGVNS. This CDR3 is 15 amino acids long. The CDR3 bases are TGTGCCAGCAGAGACAGGGGATTGGGGGACACTGAAGCTTTCTTT. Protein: CASRDRGLGDTEAFF.

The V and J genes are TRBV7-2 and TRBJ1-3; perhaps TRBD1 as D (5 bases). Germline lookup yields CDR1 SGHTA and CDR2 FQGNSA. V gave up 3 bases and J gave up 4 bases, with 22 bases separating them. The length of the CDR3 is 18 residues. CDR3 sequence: CASSFYRDSLLRGNTIYF. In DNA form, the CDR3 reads TGTGCCAGCAGCTTCTACCGGGACTCCCTATTAAGAGGAAACACCATATATTTT.

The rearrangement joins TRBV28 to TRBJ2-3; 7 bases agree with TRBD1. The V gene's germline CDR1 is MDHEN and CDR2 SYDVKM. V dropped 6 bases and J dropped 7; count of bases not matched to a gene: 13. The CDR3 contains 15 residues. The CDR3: CASSFYDRVVHTQYF. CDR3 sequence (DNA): TGTGCCAGCAGCTTTTACGACAGGGTGGTACATACGCAGTATTTT.

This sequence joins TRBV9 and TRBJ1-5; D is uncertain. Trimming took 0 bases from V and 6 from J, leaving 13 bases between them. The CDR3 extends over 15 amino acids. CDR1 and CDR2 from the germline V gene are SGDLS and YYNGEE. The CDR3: CASSVDGDIGQPQHF. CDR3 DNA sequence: TGTGCCAGCAGCGTAGACGGGGATATAGGTCAGCCCCAGCATTTT.

This chain's CDR3 is CASKDRGYEKLFF. CDR3 in DNA: TGTGCCAGCAAGGACAGGGGCTATGAAAAACTGTTTTTT. The J gene is TRBJ1-4, the V gene TRBV6-1, with 9 bases that match TRBD1. CDR3 size: 13 residues. V dropped 7 bases and J dropped 6; count of bases not matched to a gene: 3. CDR1 is MNHNS and CDR2 is SASEGT in the germline V gene.

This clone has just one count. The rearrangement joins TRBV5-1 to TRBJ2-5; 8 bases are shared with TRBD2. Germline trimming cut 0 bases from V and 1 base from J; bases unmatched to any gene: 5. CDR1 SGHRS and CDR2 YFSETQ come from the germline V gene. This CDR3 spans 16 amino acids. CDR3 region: CASSLGSSGSQETQYF. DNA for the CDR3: TGCGCCAGCAGCTTGGGCTCTAGCGGGTCCCAAGAGACCCAGTACTTC.

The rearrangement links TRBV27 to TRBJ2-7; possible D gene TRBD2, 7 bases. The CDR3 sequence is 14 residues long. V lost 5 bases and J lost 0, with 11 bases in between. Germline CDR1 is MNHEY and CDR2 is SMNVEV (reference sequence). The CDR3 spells CASSPGGPSYEQYF. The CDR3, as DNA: TGTGCCAGCAGTCCCGGGGGGCCCTCCTACGAGCAGTACTTC.